This TCR beta chain was profiled in a study of blood T cell repertoires in COVID-19. Study-level background: Specimens from acute and convalescent COVID-19 originated in the United States, Italy and Spain.

Per the study methods: Cell counts per sample came from amplifying reference gene primers. The data were produced by immunoSEQ multiplex PCR, yet TCRdb's version contains in-frame clones alone and is incomplete. V and J calls and clone size follow that table, whereas D and trimming were derived from the DNA. The table has around 97,000 clones, around four fifths seen once; the top ten hold about 9.4%. The CDR3 length is 16 residues. V lost 3 bases to trimming and J lost 2 bases; unmatched junction nucleotides: 6. Germline values: CDR1 SGDLS, CDR2 YYNGEE. V and J are TRBV9 and TRBJ2-5, with TRBD2 matching over 11 bases. Sequencing used peripheral blood. The sequence was collected from a man aged 65 to 85 with acute or convalescent COVID-19. CDR3 bases: TGTGCCAGCAGCGCGACTAGCGGGAAAGCTCAAGAGACCCAGTACTTC. Amino acid sequence: CASSATSGKAQETQYF.